The 21 T cell receptor beta chains below all came from one sample that was sequenced in a study of cytomegalovirus exposure and HLA in healthy donors. The data were produced by immunoSEQ multiplex PCR, yet TCRdb's version contains in-frame clones alone and is incomplete. The sample carries 200,000 to 300,000 clones, 90% recorded once. Sequencing input: PBMCs. These receptors were taken from a woman aged 25 to 45 in good health and CMV-seronegative.

The V and J genes are TRBV6-5 and TRBJ2-7; D gene unclear. CDR3 length: 11 amino acids. The V end lost 2 bases, the J end lost 6 bases, and 5 bases lay between the germline ends. Per germline, CDR1 MNHEY and CDR2 SVGAGI. CDR3 nucleotides: TGTGCCAGCAGTTACGTTGGCGAGCAGTACTTC. This codes for CASSYVGEQYF.

The CDR3: CASSSGRGGVGELFF. CDR3 bases: TGTGCCAGTAGTAGCGGGAGGGGTGGTGTCGGGGAGCTGTTTTTT. The chain has TRBV19 and TRBJ2-2, with TRBD2 matching over 9 bases. V was pared by 4 bases and J by 7 bases, with 7 bases of the junction left unmatched. The CDR3 loop spans 15 amino acids. Germline V lookup: CDR1 LNHDA, CDR2 SQIVND (reference sequence). Full variable domain (remainder filled in from reference TRBV19 and TRBJ2-2): DGGITQSPKYLFRKEGQNVTLSCEQNLNHDAMYWYRQDPGQGLRLIYYSQIVNDFQKGDIAEGYSVSREKKESFPLTVTSAQKNPTAFYLCASSSGRGGVGELFFGEGSRLTVL.

J is TRBJ2-3 and V is TRBV5-4; D perhaps matches TRBD2 (6 bases). Trimming stripped 9 bases from V and 6 bases from J, with 20 bases between. Germline V CDR1 and CDR2: SGHNT, YYREEE (reference sequence). This CDR3 contains 14 residues. In DNA, the CDR3 is TGTGCCACCTTACCCAGCGGGCTTTCGGATACGCAGTATTTT. Translation: CATLPSGLSDTQYF.

The gene calls are TRBV2 and TRBJ2-1; 8 bases align to TRBD2. Per germline, CDR1 SNHLY and CDR2 FYNNEI. J lost 4 bases, V lost 3 bases, and 8 bases had no gene match. This CDR3 is built from 16 residues. The CDR3 sequence is CASSDMGLGPYNEQFF. CDR3 nucleotides: TGTGCCAGCAGTGATATGGGACTAGGCCCGTACAATGAGCAGTTCTTC.

V and J are TRBV7-2 and TRBJ2-7; a possible D gene is TRBD2 (5 bases). Per germline, CDR1 SGHTA and CDR2 FQGNSA. V lost 5 bases, J lost 1 base, and 12 bases lay in between. CDR3 size: 14 residues. CDR3 coding DNA: TGTGCCAGCAGCCCGGACCCGGGGTCCTACGAGCAGTACTTC. Translation gives CASSPDPGSYEQYF.

This clone came up a few times. The rearrangement links TRBV6-6 to TRBJ2-1; the D gene could be TRBD1 or TRBD2 (5 bases each). Looked up from germline, CDR1 is MNHNY and CDR2 is SVGAGI (reference sequence). V was shortened by 6 bases and J by 0 bases, with 12 bases between the two germline ends. The CDR3 sequence is 15 residues long. Here the CDR3 reads CASRGAGGSYNEQFF. DNA of the CDR3: TGTGCCAGCAGAGGGGCGGGCGGCTCCTACAATGAGCAGTTCTTC.

V usage is TRBV28 and J usage is TRBJ1-5; 8 bases are shared with TRBD1. Looked up from germline, CDR1 is MDHEN and CDR2 is SYDVKM. V lost 6 bases and J lost 0; bases outside the gene matches: 4. This CDR3 region has 15 residues. CDR3 in amino acids: CASRIGQGSNQPQHF. In DNA form, the CDR3 reads TGTGCCAGCAGGATCGGACAGGGTAGCAATCAGCCCCAGCATTTT.

This clone was seen more than once but under ten times. The same CDR3 also results from other DNA sequences found in this sample. The chain is built from TRBV5-1 and TRBJ2-1; maybe TRBD2 (5 bases). V lost 2 bases to trimming and J lost 0 bases, with 6 bases between them. Germline V CDR1 and CDR2: SGHRS, YFSETQ. This CDR3 region has 14 residues. The CDR3 spells CASSFGNSYNEQFF. CDR3 sequence (DNA): TGCGCCAGCAGCTTCGGGAACTCCTACAATGAGCAGTTCTTC.

The chain combines TRBV29-1 with TRBJ2-2; no clear D gene. Germline values: CDR1 SQVTM, CDR2 ANQGSEA. Trimming removed 4 bases at V and 6 bases at J, with 6 bases between. The CDR3 contains 11 residues. CDR3 coding DNA: TGCAGCGTTGGGGTAGCCGGGGAGCTGTTTTTT. Its translation: CSVGVAGELFF.

V and J are TRBV13 and TRBJ1-2, with 8 bases lining up with TRBD1. Germline V gene sequence: CDR1 PRHDT, CDR2 FYEKMQ (reference sequence). After removal of 2 bases from V and 3 bases from J, the junction contained 14 bases not matched to a gene. The CDR3 length is 18 residues. CDR3: CASSLYSPIGQGDYGYTF. In DNA form, the CDR3 reads TGTGCCAGCAGCTTATACTCCCCAATCGGACAGGGCGACTATGGCTACACCTTC.

V usage is TRBV27 and J usage is TRBJ1-4; a possible D gene is TRBD1 (6 bases). CDR3 length equals 15 residues. The germline V gene encodes CDR1 MNHEY and CDR2 SMNVEV (reference sequence). V dropped 2 bases and J dropped 4 bases, with 11 bases sitting between them. The CDR3 here is CASSLRGDHNEKLFF. The DNA of the CDR3 is TGTGCCAGCAGTTTAAGGGGGGACCATAATGAAAAACTGTTTTTT.

The gene calls are TRBV7-8 and TRBJ2-1; 7 bases line up with TRBD1. The CDR3 loop spans 17 amino acids. Germline V gives CDR1 SGHVS, CDR2 FQNEAQ. V shed 5 bases, J shed 0 bases, and the junction held 10 bases outside the gene matches. CDR3 residues: CASSDRGGYSSYNEQFF. The DNA of the CDR3 is TGTGCCAGCAGCGATCGAGGGGGCTATAGCTCCTACAATGAGCAGTTCTTC.

The rearrangement joins TRBV2 to TRBJ2-5, with 7 positions matching TRBD1. V lost 1 base and J lost 5; bases outside the gene matches: 10. Germline loops: CDR1 SNHLY, CDR2 FYNNEI. This CDR3 contains 16 residues. The CDR3 DNA sequence: TGTGCCAGCAGTGAAGAGGGGTGGGACAGCCAGGAGACCCAGTACTTC. Translation gives CASSEEGWDSQETQYF.

This chain connects TRBV18 to TRBJ2-5; no clear D gene. The germline gives CDR1 KGHSH, CDR2 LQKENI. V was shortened by 6 bases and J by 3 bases, with 5 bases between the two germline ends. The CDR3 totals 11 residues. The CDR3 DNA follows: TGTGCCAGCTCTTACAAAGAGACCCAGTACTTC. Amino acids: CASSYKETQYF.

The chain links TRBV19 to TRBJ2-4; 7 nucleotides agree with TRBD2. V lost 7 bases to trimming and J lost 8 bases; unmatched junction nucleotides: 11. Germline lookup yields CDR1 LNHDA and CDR2 SQIVND (reference sequence). There are 14 residues in the CDR3. The CDR3 protein is CASKRGRDHDIQYF. DNA for the CDR3: TGTGCCAGTAAGCGGGGCAGGGATCATGACATTCAGTACTTC.

The rearrangement links TRBV6-5 to TRBJ2-6; no reliable D call. CDR3 length equals 15 residues. The germline gives CDR1 MNHEY, CDR2 SVGAGI. V was cut by 0 bases and J by 5 bases, with 8 bases left in between. The CDR3 bases are TGTGCCAGCAGTTACTCTGGGTCTCGGGCCAACGTCCTGACTTTC. Translation: CASSYSGSRANVLTF.

This chain uses TRBV5-1 with TRBJ2-3; 8 nucleotides agree with TRBD2. Trimming at V came to 0 bases and at J to 8 bases, leaving 8 bases not matched to a gene. CDR1 is SGHRS and CDR2 is YFSETQ in the germline V gene. CDR3 length: 15 residues. The chain's CDR3 is CASSLGSSGQGTQYF. The DNA for the CDR3 is TGCGCCAGCAGCTTGGGGTCTAGCGGGCAAGGTACGCAGTATTTT.

The rearrangement links TRBV7-2 to TRBJ1-3; possible D gene TRBD1, 6 bases. Trimming removed 0 bases at V and 2 bases at J, with 23 bases between. This CDR3 is 20 amino acids long. Germline CDR1 is SGHTA and CDR2 is FQGNSA. The CDR3 DNA sequence: TGTGCCAGCAGCTTAGCACTCCCCTCCTCCGGACAGTCGCCTGGAAACACCATATATTTT. This translates into CASSLALPSSGQSPGNTIYF. Together with reference TRBV7-2 and TRBJ1-3, the CDR3 gives the full variable domain: GAGVSQSPSNKVTEKGKDVELRCDPISGHTALYWYRQSLGQGLEFLIYFQGNSAPDKSGLPSDRFSAERTGGSVSTLTIQRTQQEDSAVYLCASSLALPSSGQSPGNTIYFGEGSWLTVV.

The CDR3 coding sequence is TGCGCCAGCAGCCAGGGACAGGGACTATCTAACTATGGCTACACCTTC. Protein sequence: CASSQGQGLSNYGYTF. This chain connects TRBV4-1 to TRBJ1-2; 9 positions match TRBD1. This CDR3 is 16 amino acids long. Germline CDR1 reads MGHRA; CDR2 reads YSYEKL. V lost 3 bases and J lost 0; bases outside the gene matches: 5.

V gene TRBV4-3 combines with J gene TRBJ2-1; TRBD2 matches 13 bases. Germline V gene sequence: CDR1 LGHNA, CDR2 YSLEER. This CDR3 region has 16 residues. The V segment lost 4 bases and the J segment 5 bases; nucleotides outside the gene matches: 5. The CDR3 nucleotides read TGCGCCAGCAGCCCGGGACTAGCGGGAACGGACAATGAGCAGTTCTTC. It yields the protein CASSPGLAGTDNEQFF.

The V and J genes are TRBV28 and TRBJ1-3; possible D gene TRBD1, 5 bases. The germline CDR1 and CDR2 sequences are MDHEN and SYDVKM. This CDR3 is 16 amino acids long. V lost 2 bases and J 0 bases, leaving 11 bases between the germline ends. CDR3 bases: TGTGCCAGCAGTTTACCGGGGGTTCTCTCTGGAAACACCATATATTTT. This encodes CASSLPGVLSGNTIYF.